Listed here are 5 T cell receptor beta chains from one sample, sequenced in a study of blood T cell repertoires in COVID-19. This table comes from immunoSEQ multiplex PCR, and its TCRdb copy is limited to in-frame clones, with some not included. Among 120,000 or so clones listed, roughly 79% were seen once. The sample comprised peripheral blood. The receptors were sampled from an elderly woman with active or convalescent COVID-19.

The rearrangement uses TRBV11-1 and TRBJ2-1; 7 nucleotides agree with TRBD1. This CDR3 spans 15 amino acids. Trimming cost V 2 bases and J 1 base; bases outside gene matches: 2. The germline V gene encodes CDR1 SGHAT and CDR2 FQDESV (reference sequence). CDR3 coding DNA: TGTGCCAGCAGCTTAAACAGGGGATCCTACAATGAGCAGTTCTTC. It yields the protein CASSLNRGSYNEQFF.

The CDR3 spells CASSLVASPNTEAFF. CDR3 sequence (DNA): TGTGCCAGCAGCTTAGTCGCGTCTCCGAACACTGAAGCTTTCTTT. The rearrangement joins TRBV7-8 to TRBJ1-1, with D unclear. Between the trimmed V and J ends, which lost 1 base and 1 base, there was a span of 10 bases. CDR1 is SGHVS, CDR2 FQNEAQ, per germline. CDR3 length: 15 amino acids.

The gene calls are TRBV9 and TRBJ2-1, with D tentatively TRBD1 (5 bases). Germline V gene lookup returns CDR1 SGDLS and CDR2 YYNGEE. This CDR3 spans 15 amino acids. V shed 2 bases and J shed 3 bases, with 12 bases lying between them. The CDR3 sequence: CASSVQGSDYNEQFF. Written as DNA, the CDR3 is TGTGCCAGCAGCGTGCAGGGATCGGACTACAATGAGCAGTTCTTC. The full variable domain, in which reference TRBV9 and TRBJ2-1 provide the parts outside the CDR3, is DSGVTQTPKHLITATGQRVTLRCSPRSGDLSVYWYQQSLDQGLQFLIQYYNGEERAKGNILERFSAQQFPDLHSELNLSSLELGDSALYFCASSVQGSDYNEQFFGPGTRLTVL.

This rearrangement joins TRBV10-3 to TRBJ2-2; 8 nucleotides align to TRBD1. V dropped 4 bases and J dropped 2; count of bases not matched to a gene: 9. The CDR3 totals 17 residues. Germline loops: CDR1 ENHRY, CDR2 SYGVKD. The CDR3 sequence: CAISGTGQGLNTGELFF. The CDR3 nucleotides are TGTGCCATCAGTGGGACCGGACAGGGTTTAAACACCGGGGAGCTGTTTTTT.

V and J are TRBV5-1 and TRBJ1-1; possibly TRBD1 for D (5 bases). This CDR3 is built from 13 residues. CDR1 and CDR2 (germline): SGHRS, YFSETQ. Between the trimmed V and J ends, which lost 7 bases and 0 bases, there was a span of 10 bases. The DNA of the CDR3 is TGCGCCAGCGCGACAGAGATGAACACTGAAGCTTTCTTT. It yields the protein CASATEMNTEAFF.